The 19 T cell receptor beta chains below were found in one sample sequenced in a study of ipilimumab plus nivolumab after autologous stem cell transplantation. Repertoires were generated with immunoSEQ multiplex PCR, while TCRdb's copy carries only in-frame clones and drops some. The data contain about 18,000 clones, 80% of them singletons. Sequencing was performed on PBMCs, taken in a trial of ipilimumab plus nivolumab as post-transplant consolidation. The receptors stem from a male donor with diffuse large B-cell lymphoma.

The rearrangement uses TRBV9 and TRBJ2-7; 8 bases match TRBD1. V lost 4 bases, J lost 1 base, and 7 bases stayed unmatched. This CDR3 is 15 amino acids long. The germline CDR1 and CDR2 sequences are SGDLS and YYNGEE. As DNA, the CDR3 is TGTGCCAGCAGCATCGGACAGGGACCATCCTACGAGCAGTACTTC. It encodes CASSIGQGPSYEQYF.

This chain uses TRBV5-6 with TRBJ2-5; D possibly corresponds to TRBD2 (7 bases). The germline V gene encodes CDR1 SGHDT and CDR2 YYEEEE. There are 17 residues in the CDR3. V was pared by 0 bases and J by 1 base, with 16 bases between. The CDR3 loop is CASSLGPGGTIQETQYF. Here the CDR3 DNA reads TGTGCCAGCAGCTTGGGGCCGGGGGGCACGATCCAAGAGACCCAGTACTTC.

This chain joins TRBV27 and TRBJ1-2, with TRBD1 as a possible D gene (5 bases). Germline lookup yields CDR1 MNHEY and CDR2 SMNVEV (reference sequence). With 6 bases removed from V and 6 bases from J, the gap between germline ends came to 20 bases. The CDR3 totals 15 residues. The chain's CDR3 is CASSLLAGPRDGYTF. DNA for the CDR3: TGTGCCAGCAGCCTCCTCGCAGGGCCCCGGGATGGCTACACCTTC.

The chain uses TRBV7-6 and TRBJ2-3, with D perhaps matching TRBD1 (5 bases). Germline values: CDR1 SGHVS, CDR2 FNYEAQ. CDR3 size: 17 residues. V was clipped by 5 bases and J by 4 bases, with 22 bases between them. The CDR3 loop is CASSAVARVFRADTQYF. CDR3 nucleotides: TGTGCCAGCAGCGCAGTAGCCAGGGTCTTTAGGGCAGATACGCAGTATTTT. Full variable domain (remainder filled in from reference TRBV7-6 and TRBJ2-3): GAGVSQSPRYKVTKRGQDVALRCDPISGHVSLYWYRQALGQGPEFLTYFNYEAQQDKSGLPNDRFSAERPEGSISTLTIQRTEQRDSAMYRCASSAVARVFRADTQYFGPGTRLTVL.

On this clone itself: Other DNA sequences of this sample code for an identical CDR3. The J gene is TRBJ1-5, the V gene TRBV7-2; no definite D call. Trimming stripped 3 bases from V and 3 bases from J, with 9 bases between. Germline CDR1 reads SGHTA; CDR2 reads FQGNSA. This CDR3 is built from 14 residues. The CDR3 protein is CASSLESVNQPQHF. The DNA of the CDR3 is TGTGCCAGCAGCTTGGAAAGCGTCAATCAGCCCCAGCATTTT.

This chain uses TRBV2 with TRBJ1-5; D uncertain. This CDR3 has 14 residues. Germline loops: CDR1 SNHLY, CDR2 FYNNEI. The germline V and J ends were trimmed by 2 bases and 6 bases, with 11 bases remaining between them. The CDR3 nucleotides read TGTGCCAGCAGTGAAACTCGTTGGGGTCAGCCCCAGCATTTT. It yields the protein CASSETRWGQPQHF. Complete variable domain (other parts from reference TRBV2 and TRBJ1-5): EPEVTQTPSHQVTQMGQEVILRCVPISNHLYFYWYRQILGQKVEFLVSFYNNEISEKSEIFDDQFSVERPDGSNFTLKIRSTKLEDSAMYFCASSETRWGQPQHFGDGTRLSIL.

This clone was detected only a few times. The J gene is TRBJ2-1, the V gene TRBV4-2, with D possibly matching TRBD1 (7 bases). V lost 4 bases and J lost 6, with 19 bases in between. Germline lookup yields CDR1 LGHNA and CDR2 YNFKEQ. This CDR3 is built from 16 residues. The CDR3 reads CASSPRTGGGFNEQFF. CDR3 in DNA: TGTGCCAGCAGCCCCCGGACAGGAGGGGGGTTCAATGAGCAGTTCTTC.

J is TRBJ2-4 and V is TRBV27, with D tentatively TRBD1 or TRBD2 (8 bases each). The CDR3 totals 17 residues. V was pared by 5 bases and J by 8 bases, with 25 bases between. From germline, CDR1 is MNHEY and CDR2 SMNVEV (reference sequence). The CDR3 region has the DNA TGTGCCAGCAGTCCAAGCCCTCAGGGGGCGCGGGGGGACATTCAGTACTTC. It yields the protein CASSPSPQGARGDIQYF.

V usage is TRBV12-5 and J usage is TRBJ1-2; no clear D gene. This CDR3 is 11 amino acids long. Germline CDR1 and CDR2: LGHNT and FRNRAP. V lost 6 bases, J lost 8 bases, and 10 bases lay in between. CDR3 protein: CASGQTHGYTF. The CDR3 coding sequence is TGTGCTAGTGGCCAAACTCACGGCTACACCTTC.

The gene calls are TRBV15 and TRBJ2-1; 7 nucleotides agree with TRBD1. This CDR3 region has 15 residues. With 3 bases clipped from V and 7 bases from J, the junction kept 9 bases outside the gene matches. Germline lookup yields CDR1 LNHNV and CDR2 YYDKDF (reference sequence). The CDR3 region has the DNA TGTGCCACCAGCAGGAAGGACAGGTCGGTAAATGAGCAGTTCTTC. This translates into CATSRKDRSVNEQFF.

The V call is TRBV5-4, the J call TRBJ2-1, with 14 bases that match TRBD2. V lost 4 bases and J lost 9; bases outside the gene matches: 9. Germline V gene lookup returns CDR1 SGHNT and CDR2 YYREEE (reference sequence). CDR3 length: 16 residues. The CDR3 spells CASSKPGLAGVGEQFF. CDR3 bases: TGTGCCAGCAGCAAGCCGGGACTAGCGGGGGTGGGTGAGCAGTTCTTC.

J is TRBJ1-2 and V is TRBV7-2; TRBD1 is a possible D gene (6 bases). The CDR3 length is 14 residues. With 8 bases removed from V and 0 bases from J, the gap between germline ends came to 13 bases. Germline-derived CDR1 and CDR2 are SGHTA and FQGNSA. In DNA form, the CDR3 reads TGTGCCAGCCGGTGGGGGGGCACTAACTATGGCTACACCTTC. This translates into CASRWGGTNYGYTF.

Of note for this clone: Compared with germline, one end of the junction differs, possibly owing to a read error. The chain uses TRBV5-4 and TRBJ2-5; the D is unclear. This CDR3 spans 12 amino acids. In germline, CDR1 is SGHNT, CDR2 YYREEE (reference sequence). The CDR3 DNA reads TGTGCCAGCGGCTTTGGACGGGAGACCCAGTACTTC. Translating gives CASGFGRETQYF.

This clone was seen only once. V is TRBV6-5 and J is TRBJ2-2; the D gene is possibly TRBD1 (8 bases). Trimming removed 5 bases from V and 4 bases from J, with 14 bases in between. The CDR3 has 15 amino acids. Germline V gene sequence: CDR1 MNHEY, CDR2 SVGAGI. CDR3 loop: CASSPNRGGTGELFF. DNA for the CDR3: TGTGCCAGCAGTCCAAACAGGGGGGGCACCGGGGAGCTGTTTTTT.

The chain has TRBV5-1 and TRBJ2-3, with TRBD2 matching 7 bases. Germline lookup yields CDR1 SGHRS and CDR2 YFSETQ. V lost 2 bases, J lost 4 bases, and 4 bases stayed unmatched. The CDR3 has 14 amino acids. The CDR3 DNA reads TGCGCCAGCAGCTTACAAACTAGCGCAGATACGCAGTATTTT. Translation: CASSLQTSADTQYF.

This chain connects TRBV5-1 to TRBJ2-5; tentative D call: TRBD2 (6 bases). Trimming cost V 0 bases and J 7 bases, with 10 bases left between them. CDR3 length equals 13 residues. Germline CDR1 is SGHRS and CDR2 is YFSETQ. CDR3 loop: CASSLVQEGTQYF. CDR3 nucleotides: TGCGCCAGCAGCTTGGTGCAGGAGGGGACCCAGTACTTC.

V and J are TRBV6-7 and TRBJ2-6; tentatively, D is TRBD1 or TRBD2 (5 bases each). Being an ORF, TRBV6-7 has a function that is uncertain. V lost 7 bases and J 0 bases, leaving 28 bases between the germline ends. The CDR3 has 21 amino acids. CDR3 loop: CASTLHKPGPKKFSGANVLTF. The DNA for the CDR3 is TGTGCCAGCACACTACACAAACCGGGACCGAAGAAATTCTCTGGGGCCAACGTCCTGACTTTC.

The chain has TRBV6-1 and TRBJ2-3; 8 nucleotides agree with TRBD2. Germline V lookup: CDR1 MNHNS, CDR2 SASEGT. The CDR3 is made up of 14 amino acids. After removal of 5 bases from V and 3 bases from J, the junction contained 4 bases not matched to a gene. The CDR3: CASSLAGTTDTQYF. The CDR3 nucleotides read TGTGCCAGCAGTTTAGCGGGGACTACAGATACGCAGTATTTT.

This rearrangement joins TRBV5-4 to TRBJ2-5, with TRBD2 as a possible D gene (7 bases). The CDR3 is 14 residues long. Trimming removed 4 bases at V and 1 base at J, with 11 bases between. CDR1 and CDR2 from the germline V gene are SGHNT and YYREEE (reference sequence). CDR3 DNA: TGTGCCAGCAGCCACGGGGGGCCCCAAGAGACCCAGTACTTC. Amino acid sequence: CASSHGGPQETQYF. Supplemented by reference TRBV5-4 and TRBJ2-5, the full variable domain reads ETGVTQSPTHLIKTRGQQVTLRCSSQSGHNTVSWYQQALGQGPQFIFQYYREEENGRGNFPPRFSGLQFPNYSSELNVNALELDDSALYLCASSHGGPQETQYFGPGTRLLVL.